Included here is one T cell receptor (beta chain) sequence, with context. This same CDR3 is encoded by further DNA sequences in the sample. Trimming removed 0 bases at V and 0 bases at J, with 7 bases between. The CDR3 spans 15 residues. Germline CDR1 SGHRS, CDR2 YFSETQ. This record belongs to a study of shared clonotypes between healthy human individuals. Measured with immunoSEQ multiplex PCR; TCRdb has only the in-frame clones, and not every one. Among 2,500,000 or so clones listed, around 90% were seen once. Sequenced sample: naive CD4+ T cells from PBMCs. Subset given: CD45RA+ positively selected. The receptor was isolated from a man aged 18-30 years in good health. Some clones in this sample may be carry-over from other donors' samples. The chain employs TRBV5-1 and TRBJ1-3; D is undetermined. The CDR3 sequence is CASSLVAGSGNTIYF. In DNA, the CDR3 is TGCGCCAGCAGCTTGGTAGCCGGCTCTGGAAACACCATATATTTT.